The rows below give T cell receptor beta chains drawn from one sample of a study of OX40 agonist ivuxolimab in advanced cancers. The table came from immunoSEQ multiplex PCR; TCRdb's copy has only in-frame clones and leaves some out. This sample has about 76,000 clones, with approximately 85% found just once. The starting material was CD4+ or CD8+ T cells sorted from blood, obtained in a trial of the OX40 agonist ivuxolimab. The receptors here all came from an adult with an advanced solid tumor such as melanoma, head and neck, liver or kidney cancer. Each CDR3 is given with its conserved first and last residue. Fields, in order: V gene, D gene, clone size, CDR3 protein. The D gene is left open where the match is weak. Clone size appears in some rows only: once, few, many, or a class for an expanded clone.

V gene: TRBV23-1
D gene: .
clone size: once
CDR3 protein: CASSQWAVYGYTF

V gene: TRBV19
D gene: .
clone size: .
CDR3 protein: CASSTSGAAGANVLTF

V gene: TRBV9
D gene: TRBD1
clone size: .
CDR3 protein: CASSGYRGSEKLFF

V gene: TRBV19
D gene: .
clone size: .
CDR3 protein: CATGSWTEAFF

V gene: TRBV6-1
D gene: .
clone size: .
CDR3 protein: CASSGWLFVARNEQFF

V gene: TRBV28
D gene: .
clone size: .
CDR3 protein: CASSLRAYEQYF

V gene: TRBV11-2
D gene: TRBD2
clone size: .
CDR3 protein: CASSLASTSGTDTQYF

V gene: TRBV27
D gene: TRBD2
clone size: .
CDR3 protein: CASSPGLPYEQYF

V gene: TRBV10-1
D gene: .
clone size: .
CDR3 protein: CASSDHAAGGNTIYF

V gene: TRBV29-1
D gene: TRBD1
clone size: .
CDR3 protein: CSVEDGTGQTYEQYF

V gene: TRBV5-8
D gene: .
clone size: .
CDR3 protein: CASSFRGLMNTEAFF

V gene: TRBV9
D gene: TRBD1
clone size: .
CDR3 protein: CASTLGTGNRYTQYF

V gene: TRBV6-5
D gene: .
clone size: .
CDR3 protein: CASSYSGGENGYTF

V gene: TRBV18
D gene: .
clone size: .
CDR3 protein: CASSPGGGPEGYTF

V gene: TRBV7-9
D gene: TRBD2
clone size: .
CDR3 protein: CASSGTSGGYEQYF

V gene: TRBV9
D gene: TRBD1
clone size: .
CDR3 protein: CASGTGESYNEQFF

V gene: TRBV5-8
D gene: .
clone size: .
CDR3 protein: CASSGGAYGYTF

V gene: TRBV11-2
D gene: .
clone size: .
CDR3 protein: CASSLERALQYEQYF

V gene: TRBV4-2
D gene: TRBD1
clone size: .
CDR3 protein: CASSQDPQIKGQTTTNEKLFF

V gene: TRBV19
D gene: .
clone size: .
CDR3 protein: CASSIKLVKNTGELFF

V gene: TRBV9
D gene: TRBD1
clone size: .
CDR3 protein: CASSVDLGTGYGYTF

V gene: TRBV12-5
D gene: TRBD1
clone size: .
CDR3 protein: CASGGTGGNYGYTF

V gene: TRBV5-1
D gene: .
clone size: .
CDR3 protein: CASNPGQGPSGANVLTF

V gene: TRBV20-1
D gene: .
clone size: .
CDR3 protein: CSASLGNTIYF

V gene: TRBV6-6
D gene: .
clone size: .
CDR3 protein: CASSLNSEAFF

V gene: TRBV7-2
D gene: TRBD2
clone size: .
CDR3 protein: CASSSVWVSGGRANNEQFF

V gene: TRBV19
D gene: .
clone size: .
CDR3 protein: CASSIDEDTQYF

V gene: TRBV2
D gene: TRBD1
clone size: .
CDR3 protein: CASSDRGMVLFF

V gene: TRBV30
D gene: .
clone size: .
CDR3 protein: CASITNTEAFF

V gene: TRBV7-2
D gene: .
clone size: few
CDR3 protein: CASSFTGWETQYF

V gene: TRBV18
D gene: .
clone size: .
CDR3 protein: CASSPQGLYEQYF

V gene: TRBV6-5
D gene: TRBD1
clone size: .
CDR3 protein: CASRPGQVSYDGYTF

V gene: TRBV4-1
D gene: TRBD2
clone size: .
CDR3 protein: CASSQDGLAGDFSYEQYF

V gene: TRBV18
D gene: .
clone size: .
CDR3 protein: CASSPIGATDTQYF

V gene: TRBV19
D gene: .
clone size: .
CDR3 protein: CASSIGDNREKLFF

V gene: TRBV7-2
D gene: TRBD2
clone size: .
CDR3 protein: CASSGSGSRETQYF

V gene: TRBV10-2
D gene: TRBD2
clone size: .
CDR3 protein: CASSEPWTSEKEQYF

V gene: TRBV7-2
D gene: .
clone size: .
CDR3 protein: CASSSGYSSTDTQYF

V gene: TRBV27
D gene: .
clone size: .
CDR3 protein: CASSLGISNQPQHF

V gene: TRBV29-1
D gene: .
clone size: .
CDR3 protein: CSAVLTGGRRLVPYEQYF

V gene: TRBV4-1
D gene: .
clone size: few
CDR3 protein: CASSQDIGAQPQHF

V gene: TRBV19
D gene: TRBD2
clone size: .
CDR3 protein: CASSGAGGGFETQYF

V gene: TRBV11-2
D gene: .
clone size: .
CDR3 protein: CASSLDMARVSSYEQYF

V gene: TRBV15
D gene: TRBD2
clone size: .
CDR3 protein: CATSRDLTSANEQFF

V gene: TRBV7-6
D gene: .
clone size: .
CDR3 protein: CASSLDPKDTQYF

V gene: TRBV7-9
D gene: .
clone size: .
CDR3 protein: CASSIPDRTRGGYTF

V gene: TRBV6-5
D gene: TRBD2
clone size: .
CDR3 protein: CASKTSGGDTQYF